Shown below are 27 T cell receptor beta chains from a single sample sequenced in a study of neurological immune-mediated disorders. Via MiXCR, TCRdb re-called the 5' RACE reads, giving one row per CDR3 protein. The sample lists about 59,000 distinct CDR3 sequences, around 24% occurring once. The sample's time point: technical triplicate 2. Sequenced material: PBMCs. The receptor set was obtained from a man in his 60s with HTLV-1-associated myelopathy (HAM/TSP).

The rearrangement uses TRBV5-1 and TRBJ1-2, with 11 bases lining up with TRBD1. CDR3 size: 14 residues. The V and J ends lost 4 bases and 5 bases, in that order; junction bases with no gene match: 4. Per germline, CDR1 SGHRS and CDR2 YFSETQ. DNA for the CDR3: TGCGCCAGCAGCAGCGGACAGGGGGCGTATGGCTACACCTTC. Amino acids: CASSSGQGAYGYTF.

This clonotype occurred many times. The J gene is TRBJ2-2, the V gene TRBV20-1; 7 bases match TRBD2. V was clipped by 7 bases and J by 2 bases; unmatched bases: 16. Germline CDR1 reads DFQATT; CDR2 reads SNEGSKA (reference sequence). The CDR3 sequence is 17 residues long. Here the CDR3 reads CSVLPPRPSGNTGELFF. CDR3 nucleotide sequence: TGCAGTGTCTTGCCCCCGAGGCCTAGCGGAAACACCGGGGAGCTGTTTTTT.

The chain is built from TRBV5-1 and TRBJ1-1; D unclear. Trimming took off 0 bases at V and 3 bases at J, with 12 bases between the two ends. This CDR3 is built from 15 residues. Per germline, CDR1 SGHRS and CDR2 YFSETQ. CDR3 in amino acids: CASSLDPLDDTEAFF. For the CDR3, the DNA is TGCGCCAGCAGCTTGGACCCCCTCGACGACACTGAAGCTTTCTTT.

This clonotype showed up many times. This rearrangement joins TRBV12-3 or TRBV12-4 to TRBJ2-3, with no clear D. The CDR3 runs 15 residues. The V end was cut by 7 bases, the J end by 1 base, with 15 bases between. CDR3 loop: CASTPAYPGTDTQYF. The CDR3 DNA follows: TGTGCCAGCACCCCCGCCTACCCTGGCACAGATACGCAGTATTTT.

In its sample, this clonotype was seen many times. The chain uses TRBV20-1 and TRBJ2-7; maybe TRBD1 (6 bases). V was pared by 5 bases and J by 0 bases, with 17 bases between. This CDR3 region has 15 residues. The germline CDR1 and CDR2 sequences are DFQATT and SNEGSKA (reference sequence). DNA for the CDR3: TGCAGTGCTCAGAGGTATCAGGACAGCTCCTACGAGCAGTACTTC. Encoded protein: CSAQRYQDSSYEQYF.

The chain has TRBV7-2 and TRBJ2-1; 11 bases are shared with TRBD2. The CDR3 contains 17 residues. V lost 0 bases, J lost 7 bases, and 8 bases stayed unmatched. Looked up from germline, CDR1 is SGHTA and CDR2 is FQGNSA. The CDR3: CASSLAVASGRHNEQFF. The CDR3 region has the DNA TGTGCCAGCAGCTTAGCGGTGGCTAGCGGGAGGCATAATGAGCAGTTCTTC. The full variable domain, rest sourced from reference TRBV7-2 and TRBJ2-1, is GAGVSQSPSNKVTEKGKDVELRCDPISGHTALYWYRQSLGQGLEFLIYFQGNSAPDKSGLPSDRFSAERTGGSVSTLTIQRTQQEDSAVYLCASSLAVASGRHNEQFFGPGTRLTVL.

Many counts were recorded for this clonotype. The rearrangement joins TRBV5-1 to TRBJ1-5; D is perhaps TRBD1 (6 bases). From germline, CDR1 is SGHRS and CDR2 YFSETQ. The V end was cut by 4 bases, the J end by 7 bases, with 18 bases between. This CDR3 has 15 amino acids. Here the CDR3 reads CASSLSGVFGQPQHF. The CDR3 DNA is TGCGCCAGCAGCCTTTCAGGGGTATTCGGACAGCCCCAGCATTTT.

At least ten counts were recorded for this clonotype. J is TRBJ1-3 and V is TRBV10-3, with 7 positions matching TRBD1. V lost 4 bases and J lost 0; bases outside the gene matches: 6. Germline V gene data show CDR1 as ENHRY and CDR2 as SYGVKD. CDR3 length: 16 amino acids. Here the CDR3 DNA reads TGTGCCATCAGTGGAAGAGCAGGGGGCTCTGGAAACACCATATATTTT. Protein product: CAISGRAGGSGNTIYF.

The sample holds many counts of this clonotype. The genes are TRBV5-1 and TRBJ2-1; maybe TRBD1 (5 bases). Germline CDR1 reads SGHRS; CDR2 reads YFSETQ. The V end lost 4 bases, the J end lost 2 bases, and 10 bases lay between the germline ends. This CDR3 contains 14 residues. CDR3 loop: CASSEDRTYNEQFF. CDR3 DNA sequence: TGCGCCAGCAGCGAAGACAGAACCTACAATGAGCAGTTCTTC.

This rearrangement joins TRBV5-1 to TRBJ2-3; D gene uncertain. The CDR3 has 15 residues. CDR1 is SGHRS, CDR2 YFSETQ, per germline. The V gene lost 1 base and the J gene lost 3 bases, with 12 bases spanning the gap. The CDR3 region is CASSLYTGGTDTQYF. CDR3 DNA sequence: TGCGCCAGCAGCTTGTATACGGGCGGTACAGATACGCAGTATTTT. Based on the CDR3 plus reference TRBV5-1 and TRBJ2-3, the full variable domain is KAGVTQTPRYLIKTRGQQVTLSCSPISGHRSVSWYQQTPGQGLQFLFEYFSETQRNKGNFPGRFSGRQFSNSRSEMNVSTLELGDSALYLCASSLYTGGTDTQYFGPGTRLTVL.

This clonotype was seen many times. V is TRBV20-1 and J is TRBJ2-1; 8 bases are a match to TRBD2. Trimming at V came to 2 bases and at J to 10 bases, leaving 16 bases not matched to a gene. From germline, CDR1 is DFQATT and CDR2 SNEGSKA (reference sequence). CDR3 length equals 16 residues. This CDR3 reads CSARPQAGTSSGEQFF. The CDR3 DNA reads TGCAGTGCTAGACCCCAAGCCGGGACTAGTAGTGGCGAGCAGTTCTTC.

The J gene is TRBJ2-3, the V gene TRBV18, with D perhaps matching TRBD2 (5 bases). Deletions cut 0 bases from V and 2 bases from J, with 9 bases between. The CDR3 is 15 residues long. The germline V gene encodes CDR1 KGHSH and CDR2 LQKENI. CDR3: CASSPPSLATDTQYF. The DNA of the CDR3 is TGTGCCAGCTCACCACCAAGCCTAGCCACAGATACGCAGTATTTT.

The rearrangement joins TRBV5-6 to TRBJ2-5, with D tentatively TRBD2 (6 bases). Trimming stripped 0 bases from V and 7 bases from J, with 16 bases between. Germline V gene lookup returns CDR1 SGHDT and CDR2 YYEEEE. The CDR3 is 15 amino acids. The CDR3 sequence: CASSLAGGASGTQYF. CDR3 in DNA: TGTGCCAGCAGCTTGGCAGGCGGGGCCTCGGGGACCCAGTACTTC. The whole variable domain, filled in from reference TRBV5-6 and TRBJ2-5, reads DAGVTQSPTHLIKTRGQQVTLRCSPKSGHDTVSWYQQALGQGPQFIFQYYEEEERQRGNFPDRFSGHQFPNYSSELNVNALLLGDSALYLCASSLAGGASGTQYFGPGTRLLVL.

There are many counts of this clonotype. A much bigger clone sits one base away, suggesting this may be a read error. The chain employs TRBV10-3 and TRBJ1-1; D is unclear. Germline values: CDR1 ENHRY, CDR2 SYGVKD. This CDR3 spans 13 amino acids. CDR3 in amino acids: CTTRSADGTEAFF. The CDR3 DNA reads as TGTACCACCCGTTCCGCAGACGGGACTGAAGCTTTCTTT.

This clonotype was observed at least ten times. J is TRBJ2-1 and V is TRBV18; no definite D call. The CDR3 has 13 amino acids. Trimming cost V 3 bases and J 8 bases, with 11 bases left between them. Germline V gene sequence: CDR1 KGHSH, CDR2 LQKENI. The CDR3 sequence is CASSPSTMDEQFF. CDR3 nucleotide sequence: TGTGCCAGCTCACCCAGCACGATGGATGAGCAGTTCTTC.

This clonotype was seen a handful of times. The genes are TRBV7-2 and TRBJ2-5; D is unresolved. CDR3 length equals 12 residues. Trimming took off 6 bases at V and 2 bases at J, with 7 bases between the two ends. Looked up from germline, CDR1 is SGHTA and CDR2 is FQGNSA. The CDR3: CASRRAQETQYF. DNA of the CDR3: TGTGCCAGCAGACGGGCTCAAGAGACCCAGTACTTC.

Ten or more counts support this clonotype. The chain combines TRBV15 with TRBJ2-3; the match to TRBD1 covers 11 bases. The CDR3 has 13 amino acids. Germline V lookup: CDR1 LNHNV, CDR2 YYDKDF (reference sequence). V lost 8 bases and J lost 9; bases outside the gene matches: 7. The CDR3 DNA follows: TGTGCCACCGGGGACAGGGGGGCGAAGACGCAGTATTTT. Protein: CATGDRGAKTQYF.

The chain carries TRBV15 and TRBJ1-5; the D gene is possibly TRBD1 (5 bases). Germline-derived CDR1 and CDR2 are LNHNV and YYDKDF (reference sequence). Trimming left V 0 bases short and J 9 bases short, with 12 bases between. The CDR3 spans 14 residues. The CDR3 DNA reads TGTGCCACCAGCAGAGAGAGGGGCCGGAGGCCCCAGCATTTT. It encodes CATSRERGRRPQHF.

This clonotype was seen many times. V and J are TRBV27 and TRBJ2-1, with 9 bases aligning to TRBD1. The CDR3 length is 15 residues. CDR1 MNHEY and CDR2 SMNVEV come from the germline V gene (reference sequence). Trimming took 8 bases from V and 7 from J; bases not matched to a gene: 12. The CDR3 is CASSINRGRGNEQFF. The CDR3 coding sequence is TGTGCCAGCTCCATAAACAGGGGGCGGGGGAATGAGCAGTTCTTC.

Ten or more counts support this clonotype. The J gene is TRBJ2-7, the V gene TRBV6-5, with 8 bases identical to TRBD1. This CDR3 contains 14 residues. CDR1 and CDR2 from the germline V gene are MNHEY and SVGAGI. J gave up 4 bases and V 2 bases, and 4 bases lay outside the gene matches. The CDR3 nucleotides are TGTGCCAGCAGTTACGCGAACAGGGGGTACGAGCAGTACTTC. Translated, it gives CASSYANRGYEQYF.

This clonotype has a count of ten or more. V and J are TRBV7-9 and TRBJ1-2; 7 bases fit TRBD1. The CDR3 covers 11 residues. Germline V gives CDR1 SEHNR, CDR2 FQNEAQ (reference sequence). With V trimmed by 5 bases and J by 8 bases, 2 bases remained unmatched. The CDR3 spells CASSRDSGYTF. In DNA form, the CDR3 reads TGTGCCAGCAGCCGGGACAGCGGCTACACCTTC.

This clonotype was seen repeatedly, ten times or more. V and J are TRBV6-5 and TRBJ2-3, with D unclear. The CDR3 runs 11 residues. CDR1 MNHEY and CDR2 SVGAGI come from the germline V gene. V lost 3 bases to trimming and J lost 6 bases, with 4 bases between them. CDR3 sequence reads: CASSYGDTQYF. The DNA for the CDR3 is TGTGCCAGCAGTTATGGGGATACGCAGTATTTT.

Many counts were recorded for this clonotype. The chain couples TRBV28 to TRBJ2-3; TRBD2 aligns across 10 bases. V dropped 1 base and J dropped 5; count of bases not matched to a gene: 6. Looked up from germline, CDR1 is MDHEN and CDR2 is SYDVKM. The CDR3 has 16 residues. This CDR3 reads CASSLSSGSNRDTQYF. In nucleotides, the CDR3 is TGTGCCAGCAGTTTATCTAGCGGGAGTAATAGAGATACGCAGTATTTT.

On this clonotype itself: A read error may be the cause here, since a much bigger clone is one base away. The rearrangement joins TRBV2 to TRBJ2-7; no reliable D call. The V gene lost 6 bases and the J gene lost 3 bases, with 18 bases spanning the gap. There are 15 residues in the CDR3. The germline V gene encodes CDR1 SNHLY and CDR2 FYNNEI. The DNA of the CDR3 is TGTGCCAGCAGCCCAGGACCACCTTTGGTCTACGAGCAGTACTTC. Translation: CASSPGPPLVYEQYF.

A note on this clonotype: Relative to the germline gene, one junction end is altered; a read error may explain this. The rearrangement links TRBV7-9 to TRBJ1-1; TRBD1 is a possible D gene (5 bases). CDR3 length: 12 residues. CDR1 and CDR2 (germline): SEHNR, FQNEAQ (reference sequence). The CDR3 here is CDSSLGETEALF. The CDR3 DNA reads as TGTGACAGCAGCTTGGGGGAAACTGAAGCTTTATTT.

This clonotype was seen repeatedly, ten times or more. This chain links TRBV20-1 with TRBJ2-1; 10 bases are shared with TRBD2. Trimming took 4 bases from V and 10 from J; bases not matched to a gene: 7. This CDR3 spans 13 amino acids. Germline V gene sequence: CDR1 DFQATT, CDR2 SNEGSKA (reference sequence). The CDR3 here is CSATAGGPWEQFF. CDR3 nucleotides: TGCAGTGCTACAGCGGGAGGGCCCTGGGAGCAGTTCTTC.

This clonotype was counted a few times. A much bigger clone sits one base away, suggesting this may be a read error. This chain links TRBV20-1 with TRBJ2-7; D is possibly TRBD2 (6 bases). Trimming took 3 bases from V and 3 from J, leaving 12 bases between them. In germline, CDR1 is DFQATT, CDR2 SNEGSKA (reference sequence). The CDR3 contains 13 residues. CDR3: CSASRPDYYEQYF. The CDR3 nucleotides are TGCAGTGCTAGTCGACCGGACTACTACGAGCAGTACTTC.